This TCR beta chain was captured by sequencing in a study of cytomegalovirus exposure and HLA in healthy donors. Study-level findings and limits: Among the most significant clusters, several appeared linked to common viral pathogens in a later analysis. Follow-up analysis later connected one missense variant in DCLRE1C with trimming of TCR beta V- and J-genes. The analysis excluded some indistinguishable V segments, including TRBV6-2 and TRBV6-3. An analysis that came later showed most CMV-associated TCR beta chains appearing HLA-restricted.

The CDR3 sequence is 15 residues long. Germline V gene lookup returns CDR1 LNHNV and CDR2 YYDKDF (reference sequence). J gave up 2 bases and V 3 bases, and 3 bases lay outside the gene matches. A note on this clone: Its antigen is unknown.

The PCR employed 60 Vbeta primers together with 13 Jbeta primers. TCRdb's table, derived via immunoSEQ multiplex PCR, lists solely in-frame clones and lacks some. This table has some 70,000 clones, approximately 70% appearing once. The sample comprised PBMCs. The genes are TRBV15 and TRBJ2-7; 11 bases fit TRBD1. This TCR came from a male donor in good health and CMV-seropositive. The CDR3 nucleotides read TGTGCCACCAGCAGCCCGGGACAGGGGGCCTACGAGCAGTACTTC. It encodes CATSSPGQGAYEQYF. The whole variable domain, filled in from reference TRBV15 and TRBJ2-7, reads DAMVIQNPRYQVTQFGKPVTLSCSQTLNHNVMYWYQQKSSQAPKLLFHYYDKDFNNEADTPDNFQSRRPNTSFCFLDIRSPGLGDTAMYLCATSSPGQGAYEQYFGPGTRLTVT.